Listed below are T cell receptor beta chains from one sample, sequenced in a study of chemoradiotherapy in HPV16-positive cancers. The table came from immunoSEQ multiplex PCR; TCRdb's copy has only in-frame clones and leaves some out. The data contain more than 5,500 clones, about 88% of them singletons. The material was tumor tissue, obtained from a patient who underwent chemoradiotherapy. Every receptor here comes from a human donor with HPV-associated anogenital cancer. The CDR3 runs from the conserved cysteine through the conserved F or W. The D gene is left open where the match is weak. Size is omitted from some rows. Given values are once, few, many or a class for expanded clones.

v_gene: TRBV20-1
d_gene: .
j_gene: TRBJ1-1
len: 11
abundance: .
CDR3nt: TGCAGTGCTAATCAGAACGCTGAAGCTTTCTTT
CDR3aa: CSANQNAEAFF

v_gene: TRBV9
d_gene: TRBD2
j_gene: TRBJ2-7
len: 14
abundance: .
CDR3nt: TGTGCCAGCAGCGTAGCTAGCGGGAGACGTGAGCAGTACTTC
CDR3aa: CASSVASGRREQYF

v_gene: TRBV6-5
d_gene: .
j_gene: TRBJ1-4
len: 12
abundance: .
CDR3nt: TGTGCCAGCGGGGAGGGGTTTGAAAAACTGTTTTTT
CDR3aa: CASGEGFEKLFF

v_gene: TRBV27
d_gene: TRBD2
j_gene: TRBJ2-1
len: 12
abundance: .
CDR3nt: TGTGCCAGCAGTTTAGGCGGGAGAAAGCAGTTCTTC
CDR3aa: CASSLGGRKQFF

v_gene: TRBV27
d_gene: TRBD1
j_gene: TRBJ1-1
len: 16
abundance: .
CDR3nt: TGTGCCAGCAGATTCGGACAGGGGGGAGTGAACACTGAAGCTTTCTTT
CDR3aa: CASRFGQGGVNTEAFF

v_gene: TRBV29-1
d_gene: TRBD1
j_gene: TRBJ2-7
len: 14
abundance: few
CDR3nt: TGCAGCGTTGAAGATCCGGACAGGGACTACGAGCAGTACTTC
CDR3aa: CSVEDPDRDYEQYF

v_gene: TRBV5-1
d_gene: TRBD2
j_gene: TRBJ2-2
len: 16
abundance: .
CDR3nt: TGCGCCAGCAGCCCAGGACTAGCGGGAATCACCGGGGAGCTGTTTTTT
CDR3aa: CASSPGLAGITGELFF

v_gene: TRBV10-3
d_gene: TRBD2
j_gene: TRBJ2-1
len: 16
abundance: .
CDR3nt: TGTGCCATCAGGGCCCCGGCTAGCGGGAGGTACAATGAGCAGTTCTTC
CDR3aa: CAIRAPASGRYNEQFF

v_gene: TRBV7-2
d_gene: .
j_gene: TRBJ2-5
len: 13
abundance: .
CDR3nt: TGTGCCAGCAGCTCCCCCGGAGTTGAGACCCAGTACTTC
CDR3aa: CASSSPGVETQYF

v_gene: TRBV29-1
d_gene: .
j_gene: TRBJ1-1
len: 12
abundance: .
CDR3nt: TGCAGCGTTGAAGATCCGACGGCTGAAGCTTTCTTT
CDR3aa: CSVEDPTAEAFF

v_gene: TRBV7-9
d_gene: TRBD1
j_gene: TRBJ1-1
len: 15
abundance: .
CDR3nt: TGTGCCAGCAGCTCCATACAGGGGGCCCACACTGAAGCTTTCTTT
CDR3aa: CASSSIQGAHTEAFF

v_gene: TRBV5-1
d_gene: TRBD2
j_gene: TRBJ2-1
len: 14
abundance: .
CDR3nt: TGCGCCAGCAGCTCAAGCGGGAGCACGAATGAGCAGTTCTTC
CDR3aa: CASSSSGSTNEQFF

v_gene: TRBV7-8
d_gene: TRBD2
j_gene: TRBJ2-3
len: 15
abundance: few
CDR3nt: TGTGCCAGCAGCTTTACGGCGGGAGGGGCAGATACGCAGTATTTT
CDR3aa: CASSFTAGGADTQYF

v_gene: TRBV27
d_gene: .
j_gene: TRBJ2-7
len: 15
abundance: .
CDR3nt: TGTGCCAGCAGTTTAGGGTGGGAGGGGGCCTACGAGCAGTACTTC
CDR3aa: CASSLGWEGAYEQYF

v_gene: TRBV23-1
d_gene: .
j_gene: TRBJ2-7
len: 15
abundance: .
CDR3nt: TGCGCCAGCACCCCCTTGGGCAGGGACTCCTACGAGCAGTACTTC
CDR3aa: CASTPLGRDSYEQYF

v_gene: TRBV29-1
d_gene: .
j_gene: TRBJ2-1
len: 13
abundance: .
CDR3nt: TGCAGCGCAAGGTCAGACTCCTACAATGAGCAGTTCTTC
CDR3aa: CSARSDSYNEQFF

v_gene: TRBV18
d_gene: .
j_gene: TRBJ2-5
len: 15
abundance: .
CDR3nt: TGTGCCAGCTCAAGCAGGGAGGCGGAAGTCGAGACCCAGTACTTC
CDR3aa: CASSSREAEVETQYF

v_gene: TRBV7-2
d_gene: .
j_gene: TRBJ1-3
len: 14
abundance: .
CDR3nt: TGTGCCAGCAGCCCAAGTGCTTCTGGAAACACCATATATTTT
CDR3aa: CASSPSASGNTIYF

v_gene: TRBV7-9
d_gene: .
j_gene: TRBJ2-5
len: 17
abundance: .
CDR3nt: TGTGCCAGCAGCTGGGGGGGGGCTCGCGGCCTCCGGGAGACCCAGTACTTC
CDR3aa: CASSWGGARGLRETQYF

v_gene: TRBV28
d_gene: .
j_gene: TRBJ2-1
len: 13
abundance: .
CDR3nt: TGTGCCAGTGGACTCTCCCAACCGGATGAGCAGTTCTTC
CDR3aa: CASGLSQPDEQFF

v_gene: TRBV19
d_gene: .
j_gene: TRBJ2-7
len: 12
abundance: .
CDR3nt: TGTGCCAGTAGTACGATGGGTTACGAGCAGTACTTC
CDR3aa: CASSTMGYEQYF

v_gene: TRBV5-1
d_gene: TRBD1
j_gene: TRBJ2-4
len: 18
abundance: .
CDR3nt: TGCGCCAGCAGACCGGGACAGGTAGACTTATTTGGCAAAAACATTCAGTACTTC
CDR3aa: CASRPGQVDLFGKNIQYF

v_gene: TRBV7-2
d_gene: TRBD1
j_gene: TRBJ2-3
len: 19
abundance: .
CDR3nt: TGTGCCAGCAGCCCGTTCGGGACAGGGGTGAGGGGGGCCACAGATACGCAGTATTTT
CDR3aa: CASSPFGTGVRGATDTQYF

v_gene: TRBV19
d_gene: .
j_gene: TRBJ2-3
len: 15
abundance: few
CDR3nt: TGTGCCAGTAGGGTTGTGGCGGGACGCACAGATACGCAGTATTTT
CDR3aa: CASRVVAGRTDTQYF

v_gene: TRBV6-5
d_gene: .
j_gene: TRBJ2-1
len: 15
abundance: once
CDR3nt: TGTGCCAGCAGTCCCCCCCGACAGCTGAACAATGAGCAGTTCTTC
CDR3aa: CASSPPRQLNNEQFF

v_gene: TRBV7-2
d_gene: .
j_gene: TRBJ1-2
len: 12
abundance: .
CDR3nt: TGTGCCAGCACCCCCTTGCGGGGGGGCTACACCTTC
CDR3aa: CASTPLRGGYTF

v_gene: TRBV10-3
d_gene: .
j_gene: TRBJ2-5
len: 13
abundance: .
CDR3nt: TGTGCCATCAAGTCAGCCGGGGGAGAGACCCAGTACTTC
CDR3aa: CAIKSAGGETQYF

v_gene: TRBV5-1
d_gene: TRBD1
j_gene: TRBJ1-4
len: 14
abundance: .
CDR3nt: TGCGCCAGCAGCGACCAGGGGGGGGATGAAAAACTGTTTTTT
CDR3aa: CASSDQGGDEKLFF

v_gene: TRBV7-2
d_gene: .
j_gene: TRBJ2-1
len: 16
abundance: .
CDR3nt: TGTGCCAGCAGCTTAGAGGGGGAGAGCTCCTACAATGAGCAGTTCTTC
CDR3aa: CASSLEGESSYNEQFF

v_gene: TRBV5-1
d_gene: .
j_gene: TRBJ1-6
len: 15
abundance: .
CDR3nt: TGCGCCAGCAGCCAGGGATTTGGGGCAAATTCACCCCTCCACTTT
CDR3aa: CASSQGFGANSPLHF

v_gene: TRBV28
d_gene: .
j_gene: TRBJ1-5
len: 14
abundance: once
CDR3nt: TGTGCCAGCACCCGAGGGGGGCCGGGTCAGCCCCAGCATTTT
CDR3aa: CASTRGGPGQPQHF

v_gene: TRBV29-1
d_gene: TRBD2
j_gene: TRBJ2-7
len: 15
abundance: .
CDR3nt: TGCAGCGTTGTCAAACTAGCGGGGGGGATTGGGGAGCAGTACTTC
CDR3aa: CSVVKLAGGIGEQYF

v_gene: TRBV29-1
d_gene: TRBD1
j_gene: TRBJ2-2
len: 13
abundance: .
CDR3nt: TGCAGCGTGCTGACAGGGTACACCGGGGAGCTGTTTTTT
CDR3aa: CSVLTGYTGELFF

v_gene: TRBV7-2
d_gene: TRBD2
j_gene: TRBJ2-1
len: 13
abundance: .
CDR3nt: TGTGCCAGCAACCGGGAGGATTACAATGAGCAGTTCTTC
CDR3aa: CASNREDYNEQFF

v_gene: TRBV19
d_gene: .
j_gene: TRBJ1-5
len: 16
abundance: .
CDR3nt: TGTGCCAGTAGTCCTCACAGGGTCAGTGGAAATCAGCCCCAGCATTTT
CDR3aa: CASSPHRVSGNQPQHF

v_gene: TRBV7-9
d_gene: .
j_gene: TRBJ2-3
len: 12
abundance: .
CDR3nt: TGTGCCAGCAGCTTTATGGCGGGCGCGCAGTATTTT
CDR3aa: CASSFMAGAQYF

v_gene: TRBV7-8
d_gene: .
j_gene: TRBJ2-1
len: 14
abundance: .
CDR3nt: TGTGCCAGCAGCTTAGCAGCGCGGGACAATGAGCAGTTCTTC
CDR3aa: CASSLAARDNEQFF

v_gene: TRBV19
d_gene: .
j_gene: TRBJ1-1
len: 13
abundance: .
CDR3nt: TGTGCCAGTAGTGGCCAAGGGAACACTGAAGCTTTCTTT
CDR3aa: CASSGQGNTEAFF

v_gene: TRBV5-5
d_gene: .
j_gene: TRBJ1-4
len: 15
abundance: once
CDR3nt: TGTGCCAGCAGCGCGGGGCCGGGACGGACTGAAAAACTGTTTTTT
CDR3aa: CASSAGPGRTEKLFF

v_gene: TRBV7-8
d_gene: .
j_gene: TRBJ1-1
len: 15
abundance: once
CDR3nt: TGTGCCAGCAGCTTAAGTCAGACTTTGAACACTGAAGCTTTCTTT
CDR3aa: CASSLSQTLNTEAFF

v_gene: TRBV7-7
d_gene: .
j_gene: TRBJ2-2
len: 12
abundance: .
CDR3nt: TGTGCCAGCAGCCGAACAGCCGGGGAGCTGTTTTTT
CDR3aa: CASSRTAGELFF

v_gene: TRBV27
d_gene: TRBD2
j_gene: TRBJ2-6
len: 21
abundance: .
CDR3nt: TGTGCCAGCAGTTTTTCTGTTTTGGCTAGCGGGAGCCTCTCTGGGGCCAACGTCCTGACTTTC
CDR3aa: CASSFSVLASGSLSGANVLTF

v_gene: TRBV6-1
d_gene: .
j_gene: TRBJ2-3
len: 13
abundance: .
CDR3nt: TGTGCCAGCAGTGTGGCTGGCACAGATACGCAGTATTTT
CDR3aa: CASSVAGTDTQYF

v_gene: TRBV2
d_gene: .
j_gene: TRBJ2-2
len: 15
abundance: .
CDR3nt: TGTGCCAGCAGTGGGGCCCGATCGAACACCGGGGAGCTGTTTTTT
CDR3aa: CASSGARSNTGELFF

v_gene: TRBV18
d_gene: TRBD1
j_gene: TRBJ1-2
len: 18
abundance: .
CDR3nt: TGTGCCAGCTCACCACCGACCGTAAGACAGGGATTTATTTCGGGCTACACCTTC
CDR3aa: CASSPPTVRQGFISGYTF

v_gene: TRBV7-8
d_gene: TRBD2
j_gene: TRBJ2-2
len: 18
abundance: few
CDR3nt: TGTGCCAGCATCCCGACTAGCGGAATTCCAACGAACACCGGGGAGCTGTTTTTT
CDR3aa: CASIPTSGIPTNTGELFF

v_gene: TRBV28
d_gene: TRBD2
j_gene: TRBJ2-2
len: 18
abundance: .
CDR3nt: TGTGCCAGCAGTCCTATGACTAGCGGGAGGGGTTACACCGGGGAGCTGTTTTTT
CDR3aa: CASSPMTSGRGYTGELFF

v_gene: TRBV27
d_gene: TRBD2
j_gene: TRBJ2-7
len: 15
abundance: .
CDR3nt: TGTGCCAGCAGTTTATCCGGGACTACTGGGTCCGAGCAGTACTTC
CDR3aa: CASSLSGTTGSEQYF

v_gene: TRBV5-1
d_gene: .
j_gene: TRBJ1-2
len: 16
abundance: .
CDR3nt: TGCGCCAGCAGCTTGGCCCCCGGGACATCCAAGGATGGCTACACCTTC
CDR3aa: CASSLAPGTSKDGYTF

v_gene: TRBV7-2
d_gene: TRBD1
j_gene: TRBJ1-2
len: 13
abundance: .
CDR3nt: TGTGCCAGCACTCTACAGGGGGCGTATGGCTACACCTTC
CDR3aa: CASTLQGAYGYTF

v_gene: TRBV19
d_gene: .
j_gene: TRBJ1-5
len: 14
abundance: .
CDR3nt: TGTGCCAGTAGAACAGATTATAGCAATCAGCCCCAGCATTTT
CDR3aa: CASRTDYSNQPQHF

v_gene: TRBV27
d_gene: TRBD2
j_gene: TRBJ2-1
len: 18
abundance: once
CDR3nt: TGTGCCAGCAGCCTCCGACTAGCGGGAGTGTCTGATTACAATGAGCAGTTCTTC
CDR3aa: CASSLRLAGVSDYNEQFF

v_gene: TRBV28
d_gene: TRBD1
j_gene: TRBJ2-7
len: 14
abundance: .
CDR3nt: TGTGCCAGCAGCCCGACAGGGTGGACTCCCGAGCAGTACTTC
CDR3aa: CASSPTGWTPEQYF

v_gene: TRBV19
d_gene: .
j_gene: TRBJ2-3
len: 12
abundance: .
CDR3nt: TGTGCCAGTAGTATGGGCGCAGATACGCAGTATTTT
CDR3aa: CASSMGADTQYF

v_gene: TRBV2
d_gene: TRBD2
j_gene: TRBJ2-1
len: 15
abundance: .
CDR3nt: TGTGCCAGCAGTGAAACAGCGGGAGGGTACAATGAGCAGTTCTTC
CDR3aa: CASSETAGGYNEQFF

v_gene: TRBV27
d_gene: TRBD2
j_gene: TRBJ2-2
len: 16
abundance: once
CDR3nt: TGTGCCAGCAGCAAGCTAGCGGGGAGAAACACCGGGGAGCTGTTTTTT
CDR3aa: CASSKLAGRNTGELFF

v_gene: TRBV2
d_gene: TRBD1
j_gene: TRBJ2-5
len: 15
abundance: once
CDR3nt: TGTGCCAGCAGTTGGACAGGGGGATTGCGAGAGACCCAGTACTTC
CDR3aa: CASSWTGGLRETQYF

v_gene: TRBV12-5
d_gene: TRBD1
j_gene: TRBJ2-3
len: 12
abundance: .
CDR3nt: TGTGCTAGTGGCCCCGACAGGGGGCGTTCTTATTTT
CDR3aa: CASGPDRGRSYF